This entry describes one T cell receptor (beta chain). Unique molecular identifiers were used to barcode this TCRbeta library. From the PCR reads, TCRdb called clonotypes with MiXCR, one entry per CDR3 protein. The sample lists over 400,000 distinct CDR3 sequences; approximately 12% were seen once. The data were taken from a study of T-cell reconstitution after alpha-beta-depleted transplantation in children. J gave up 7 bases and V 3 bases, and 10 bases lay outside the gene matches. Germline V gives CDR1 SGHRS, CDR2 YFSETQ. The CDR3 extends over 16 amino acids. The TCR sequence derives from a human donor who donated a stem cell graft to a child with combined immunodeficiency. Sequencing was performed on PBMCs from the stem cell graft donor, taken from the stem cell graft. The V gene is TRBV5-1, the J gene TRBJ2-1, with TRBD1 matching over 10 bases. The chain's CDR3 is CASSYPRDRGGNEQFF. The CDR3 nucleotides read TGCGCCAGCAGCTACCCCCGGGACAGGGGTGGTAATGAGCAGTTCTTC.